A single sample gave rise to the 21 T cell receptor beta chains below, sequenced in a study of neoadjuvant anti-PD-1 for oral cavity cancer. The protocol was immunoSEQ multiplex PCR, while the TCRdb copy is restricted to in-frame clones and leaves out a portion. The table shows more than 12,000 clones, with under 40% occurring only once. The time point here: after neoadjuvant nivolumab, at surgical resection. Material: tumor tissue, obtained after nivolumab (anti-PD-1) treatment. These receptors were taken from a person aged 40 to 85 with oral cavity squamous cell carcinoma.

This chain's CDR3 is CASSTLGGVEQYF. In nucleotides, the CDR3 is TGTGCCAGCAGTACCCTGGGAGGGGTCGAGCAGTACTTC. The chain carries TRBV6-6 and TRBJ2-7; 7 bases fit TRBD2. Per the germline V gene, CDR1 is MNHNY and CDR2 is SVGAGI (reference sequence). J gave up 6 bases and V 5 bases, and 7 bases lay outside the gene matches. This CDR3 contains 13 residues.

CDR3 sequence: CASSYDAPGYEQYF. The CDR3 nucleotides read TGTGCCAGCAGTTACGATGCGCCAGGCTACGAGCAGTACTTC. The chain uses TRBV6-5 and TRBJ2-7; D call uncertain. The CDR3 is made up of 14 amino acids. V gave up 2 bases and J gave up 3 bases, with 11 bases separating them. CDR1 and CDR2 from the germline V gene are MNHEY and SVGAGI.

This clone qualifies as medium-sized. This chain uses TRBV5-1 with TRBJ1-1, with D possibly matching TRBD1 (5 bases). The CDR3 is 14 amino acids. Germline V lookup: CDR1 SGHRS, CDR2 YFSETQ. Trimming left V 4 bases short and J 6 bases short, with 16 bases between. DNA for the CDR3: TGCGCCAGCAGCCCAACAGGCTCCGGAGCTGAAGCTTTCTTT. Protein sequence: CASSPTGSGAEAFF. Variable domain in full (rest from reference TRBV5-1 and TRBJ1-1): KAGVTQTPRYLIKTRGQQVTLSCSPISGHRSVSWYQQTPGQGLQFLFEYFSETQRNKGNFPGRFSGRQFSNSRSEMNVSTLELGDSALYLCASSPTGSGAEAFFGQGTRLTVV.

This clone was seen once. J is TRBJ2-3 and V is TRBV29-1, with D uncertain. The CDR3 extends over 14 amino acids. The germline V gene encodes CDR1 SQVTM and CDR2 ANQGSEA. The V gene lost 0 bases and the J gene lost 2 bases, with 9 bases spanning the gap. The CDR3 DNA is TGCAGCGTTGAAGAGGTCGGACCCACAGATACGCAGTATTTT. Encoded protein: CSVEEVGPTDTQYF.

The V gene is TRBV19, the J gene TRBJ2-3, with D possibly TRBD2 on 7 matching bases. With 2 bases removed from V and 2 bases from J, the gap between germline ends came to 11 bases. The CDR3 length is 15 residues. Germline-derived CDR1 and CDR2 are LNHDA and SQIVND (reference sequence). The CDR3 DNA reads TGTGCCAGTAGTATAAGGGGGGGCGACACAGATACGCAGTATTTT. Its protein product is CASSIRGGDTDTQYF.

This clone was picked up many times. The J gene is TRBJ1-2, the V gene TRBV27; D is perhaps TRBD1 (6 bases). The V gene's germline CDR1 is MNHEY and CDR2 SMNVEV (reference sequence). The CDR3 spans 16 residues. Trimming cost V 3 bases and J 7 bases, with 21 bases left between them. The CDR3, as DNA: TGTGCCAGCAGTTTTGTGGGGGCGTCAGATTCATTTGGCTACACCTTC. Encoded protein: CASSFVGASDSFGYTF.

In this sample, this clone turned up a few times. This sequence joins TRBV7-9 and TRBJ2-3; D is possibly TRBD2 (5 bases). With 3 bases removed from V and 3 bases from J, the gap between germline ends came to 10 bases. The CDR3 covers 14 residues. Germline-derived CDR1 and CDR2 are SEHNR and FQNEAQ (reference sequence). The CDR3 DNA sequence: TGTGCCAGCAGCTTTACGAGAGGGACAGATACGCAGTATTTT. The encoded protein is CASSFTRGTDTQYF. The whole variable domain, remainder taken from reference TRBV7-9 and TRBJ2-3, is DTGVSQNPRHKITKRGQNVTFRCDPISEHNRLYWYRQTLGQGPEFLTYFQNEAQLEKSRLLSDRFSAERPKGSFSTLEIQRTEQGDSAMYLCASSFTRGTDTQYFGPGTRLTVL.

This clone was detected a few times. The chain has TRBV2 and TRBJ1-4; tentative D call: TRBD1 (5 bases). The germline V and J ends were trimmed by 0 bases and 8 bases, with 13 bases remaining between them. The germline V gene encodes CDR1 SNHLY and CDR2 FYNNEI. The CDR3 has 15 amino acids. The CDR3: CASSEADREGEKLFF. CDR3 in DNA: TGTGCCAGCAGTGAAGCTGACCGGGAGGGGGAAAAACTGTTTTTT.

The rearrangement joins TRBV6-5 to TRBJ2-7, with 11 nucleotides matching TRBD1. This CDR3 spans 16 amino acids. CDR1 is MNHEY and CDR2 is SVGAGI in the germline V gene. Unmatched junction bases numbered 4, after V lost 0 bases and J lost 3 bases. In nucleotides, the CDR3 is TGTGCCAGCAGTTACTCCGGGACAGGGGGTCTCTACGAGCAGTACTTC. Encoded protein: CASSYSGTGGLYEQYF.

Only a few counts were recorded for this clone. This chain joins TRBV5-1 and TRBJ2-6; D gene unclear. Germline values: CDR1 SGHRS, CDR2 YFSETQ. The CDR3 is made up of 15 amino acids. Trimming removed 4 bases from V and 3 bases from J, with 11 bases in between. In nucleotides, the CDR3 is TGCGCCAGCAGCCCAGACAACCGTGGGGCCAACGTCCTGACTTTC. Residues: CASSPDNRGANVLTF.

This clone has just a few counts. The chain combines TRBV2 with TRBJ2-7; D remains unclear. CDR3 length: 11 residues. Trimming shortened V by 11 bases and J by 4 bases, and 12 bases separated the two germline ends. CDR1 and CDR2 (germline): SNHLY, FYNNEI. CDR3 sequence (DNA): TGTGCCTCCCTAGAAGGTTACGAGCAGTACTTC. Residues: CASLEGYEQYF.

The chain links TRBV5-6 to TRBJ1-5, with D possibly TRBD1 on 6 matching bases. The CDR3 consists of 14 residues. Trimming removed 5 bases at V and 5 bases at J, with 14 bases between. Germline CDR1 and CDR2: SGHDT and YYEEEE. This CDR3 is CASSTGTQYQPQHF. The CDR3 DNA follows: TGTGCCAGCAGTACCGGGACACAATATCAGCCCCAGCATTTT.

This clone was observed a few times. The chain has TRBV28 and TRBJ2-7; the D call may be TRBD1 or TRBD2 (6 bases each). The CDR3 covers 15 residues. Germline assignment: CDR1 MDHEN and CDR2 SYDVKM. The V and J ends lost 7 bases and 3 bases respectively, with 19 bases between them. CDR3 sequence: CASTSLRGAIYEQYF. The CDR3 DNA is TGTGCCAGCACCTCCCTTAGGGGGGCGATCTACGAGCAGTACTTC.

The chain carries TRBV6-5 and TRBJ2-7; the match to TRBD1 covers 9 bases. This CDR3 has 13 residues. CDR1 and CDR2 (germline): MNHEY, SVGAGI. Trimming took 6 bases from V and 7 from J; bases not matched to a gene: 7. The CDR3 region has the DNA TGTGCCAGCAGCAGAGACAGGGGGTGGGAGCAGTACTTC. Translation: CASSRDRGWEQYF.

This clone is classed as medium-sized. This chain connects TRBV5-1 to TRBJ2-3, with 8 bases matching TRBD2. The CDR3 contains 18 residues. Germline loops: CDR1 SGHRS, CDR2 YFSETQ. With 3 bases clipped from V and 6 bases from J, the junction kept 18 bases outside the gene matches. CDR3 in DNA: TGCGCCAGCAGCTCCGCCCTGTTCACGGGGGGGGGCGCTGATACGCAGTATTTT. Protein: CASSSALFTGGGADTQYF. Drawing the rest from reference TRBV5-1 and TRBJ2-3, the complete variable domain is KAGVTQTPRYLIKTRGQQVTLSCSPISGHRSVSWYQQTPGQGLQFLFEYFSETQRNKGNFPGRFSGRQFSNSRSEMNVSTLELGDSALYLCASSSALFTGGGADTQYFGPGTRLTVL.

This rearrangement joins TRBV19 to TRBJ2-1, with D possibly matching TRBD1 (5 bases). The CDR3 has 15 residues. CDR1 and CDR2 (germline): LNHDA, SQIVND (reference sequence). The germline V and J ends were trimmed by 6 bases and 4 bases, with 16 bases remaining between them. The chain's CDR3 is CASSPGSEVYNEQFF. The CDR3 coding sequence is TGTGCCAGTAGCCCAGGGTCAGAAGTTTACAATGAGCAGTTCTTC.

V is TRBV5-1 and J is TRBJ2-6; D is uncertain. CDR3 length equals 16 residues. V was trimmed by 0 bases and J by 0 bases, leaving 7 bases between them. Germline CDR1 SGHRS, CDR2 YFSETQ. The CDR3 DNA sequence: TGCGCCAGCAGCTTGGCTACTATCTCTGGGGCCAACGTCCTGACTTTC. This codes for CASSLATISGANVLTF. Looking up the rest from reference TRBV5-1 and TRBJ2-6 gives the full variable domain: KAGVTQTPRYLIKTRGQQVTLSCSPISGHRSVSWYQQTPGQGLQFLFEYFSETQRNKGNFPGRFSGRQFSNSRSEMNVSTLELGDSALYLCASSLATISGANVLTFGAGSRLTVL.

The chain has TRBV5-1 and TRBJ1-1, with D perhaps TRBD1 (6 bases). V gave up 2 bases and J gave up 2 bases, with 13 bases separating them. The CDR3 totals 15 residues. Germline V gives CDR1 SGHRS, CDR2 YFSETQ. The CDR3 reads CASSLRAGDNTEAFF. In DNA form, the CDR3 reads TGCGCCAGCAGCTTAAGGGCAGGGGACAACACTGAAGCTTTCTTT.

DNA for the CDR3: TGTGCCAGCAGTGAAGGGCAGGGGCGCGGGAATCAGCCCCAGCATTTT. This gives the protein CASSEGQGRGNQPQHF. V usage is TRBV6-1 and J usage is TRBJ1-5, with a tentative D call TRBD1 (6 bases). The CDR3 is made up of 16 amino acids. Trimming shortened V by 1 base and J by 4 bases, and 14 bases separated the two germline ends. Germline-derived CDR1 and CDR2 are MNHNS and SASEGT.

The V gene is TRBV6-1, the J gene TRBJ1-2; 9 bases agree with TRBD1. V shed 5 bases and J 8 bases; nucleotides not matched to a gene: 6. The CDR3 consists of 13 residues. Per germline, CDR1 MNHNS and CDR2 SASEGT. The CDR3: CASSQQGARGYTF. The CDR3 DNA reads as TGTGCCAGCAGTCAACAGGGGGCGCGGGGCTACACCTTC.

J is TRBJ1-2 and V is TRBV2; D is ambiguous. CDR1 is SNHLY and CDR2 is FYNNEI in the germline V gene. Trimming took 3 bases from V and 3 from J, leaving 8 bases between them. This CDR3 is 13 amino acids long. This CDR3 reads CASSDGRYYGYTF. Here the CDR3 DNA reads TGTGCCAGCAGTGATGGCCGTTACTATGGCTACACCTTC.